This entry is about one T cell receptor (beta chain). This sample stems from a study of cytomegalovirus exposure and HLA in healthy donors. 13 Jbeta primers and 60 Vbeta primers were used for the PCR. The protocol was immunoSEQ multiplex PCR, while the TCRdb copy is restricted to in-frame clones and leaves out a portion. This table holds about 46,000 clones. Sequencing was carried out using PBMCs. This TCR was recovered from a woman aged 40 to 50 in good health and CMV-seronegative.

CDR3 protein: CASSLLASGEQYF. CDR3 coding DNA: TGTGCCAGCAGTTTATTGGCCTCCGGGGAGCAGTACTTC. V usage is TRBV27 and J usage is TRBJ2-7; D uncertain. This CDR3 comprises 13 residues. Germline CDR1 MNHEY, CDR2 SMNVEV (reference sequence). Deletions cut 1 base from V and 7 bases from J, with 11 bases between.